This T cell receptor beta chain was captured in a study of shared clonotypes between healthy human individuals. Assay used: immunoSEQ multiplex PCR; TCRdb lists only in-frame clones, some missing. The repertoire consists of over 1.5 million clones, with 95% to 99% occurring once and the leading ten covering 0.45%. A split of CD4+ cells into CD45RA+ naive and CD45RA-negative memory subsets was performed. Of note for this clone: Its target is unknown.

Germline lookup yields CDR1 SGHTA and CDR2 FQGNSA. The CDR3 sequence is 16 residues long. V shed 5 bases and J shed 2 bases, with 17 bases lying between them. Study-level findings and limits: About 4.5% of naive CD4 clonotypes were common to a few donors. Sequencing depth was predicted to influence how clonotypes are shared among donors.

The chain employs TRBV7-2 and TRBJ2-3; D remains ambiguous. The TCR sequence derives from a man aged 25-40 years in good health. The specimen sequenced was naive CD4+ T cells sorted from blood. Subset noted: CD45RA+ positively selected. CDR3 residues: CASSRTLWDATDTQYF. CDR3 sequence (DNA): TGTGCCAGCAGCCGCACACTCTGGGATGCCACAGATACGCAGTATTTT.